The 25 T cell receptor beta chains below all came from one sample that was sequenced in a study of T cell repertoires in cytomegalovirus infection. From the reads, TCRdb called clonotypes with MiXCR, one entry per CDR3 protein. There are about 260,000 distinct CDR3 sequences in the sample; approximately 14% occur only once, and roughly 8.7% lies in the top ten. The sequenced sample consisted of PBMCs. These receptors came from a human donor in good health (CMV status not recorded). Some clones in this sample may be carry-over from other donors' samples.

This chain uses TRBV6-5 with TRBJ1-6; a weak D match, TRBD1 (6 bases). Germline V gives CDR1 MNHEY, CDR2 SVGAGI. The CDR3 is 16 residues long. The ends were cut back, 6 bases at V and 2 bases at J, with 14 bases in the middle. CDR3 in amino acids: CASRPLQGTYNSPLHF. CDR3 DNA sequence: TGTGCCAGCAGACCCCTACAGGGCACCTATAATTCACCCCTCCACTTT.

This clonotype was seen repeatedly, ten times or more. In DNA form, the CDR3 reads TGTGCCAGCAGCTCCGTCGATGAGCAGTTCTTC. Amino acids: CASSSVDEQFF. J is TRBJ2-1 and V is TRBV7-2; no clear D gene. CDR1 SGHTA and CDR2 FQGNSA come from the germline V gene. The V end was cut by 4 bases, the J end by 8 bases, with 6 bases between. CDR3 length: 11 residues.

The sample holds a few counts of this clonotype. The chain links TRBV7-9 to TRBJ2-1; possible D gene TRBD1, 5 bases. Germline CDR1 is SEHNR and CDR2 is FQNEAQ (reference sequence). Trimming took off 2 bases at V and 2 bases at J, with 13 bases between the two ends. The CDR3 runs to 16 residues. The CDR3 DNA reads TGTGCCAGCAGCTTAAGGGGAACCTCTACCTACAATGAGCAGTTCTTC. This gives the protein CASSLRGTSTYNEQFF.

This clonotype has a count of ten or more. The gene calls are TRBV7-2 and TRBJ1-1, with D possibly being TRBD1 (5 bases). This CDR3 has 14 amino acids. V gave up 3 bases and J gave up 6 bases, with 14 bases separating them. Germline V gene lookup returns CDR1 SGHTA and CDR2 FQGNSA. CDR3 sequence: CASSLASRGAEAFF. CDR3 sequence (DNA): TGTGCCAGCAGCTTGGCTTCACGGGGGGCTGAAGCTTTCTTT. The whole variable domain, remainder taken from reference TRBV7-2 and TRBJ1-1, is GAGVSQSPSNKVTEKGKDVELRCDPISGHTALYWYRQSLGQGLEFLIYFQGNSAPDKSGLPSDRFSAERTGGSVSTLTIQRTQQEDSAVYLCASSLASRGAEAFFGQGTRLTVV.

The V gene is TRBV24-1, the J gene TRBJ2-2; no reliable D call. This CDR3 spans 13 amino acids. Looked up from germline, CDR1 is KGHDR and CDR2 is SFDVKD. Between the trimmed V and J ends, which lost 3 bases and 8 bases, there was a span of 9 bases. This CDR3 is CATSDPPVGELFF. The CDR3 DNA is TGTGCCACCAGTGATCCGCCCGTGGGGGAGCTGTTTTTT.

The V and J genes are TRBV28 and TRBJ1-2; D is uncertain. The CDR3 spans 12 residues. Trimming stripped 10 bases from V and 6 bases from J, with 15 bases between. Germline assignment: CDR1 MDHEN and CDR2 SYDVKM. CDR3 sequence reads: CATETIRNGYTF. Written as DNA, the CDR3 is TGTGCCACCGAGACTATCAGAAATGGCTACACCTTC.

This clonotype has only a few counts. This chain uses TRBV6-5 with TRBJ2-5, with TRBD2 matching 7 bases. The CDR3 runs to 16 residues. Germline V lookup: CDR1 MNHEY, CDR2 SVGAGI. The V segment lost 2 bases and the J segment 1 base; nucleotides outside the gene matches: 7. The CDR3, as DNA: TGTGCCAGCAGTTACGTGGGCGAGCGGGGCCAAGAGACCCAGTACTTC. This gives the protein CASSYVGERGQETQYF.

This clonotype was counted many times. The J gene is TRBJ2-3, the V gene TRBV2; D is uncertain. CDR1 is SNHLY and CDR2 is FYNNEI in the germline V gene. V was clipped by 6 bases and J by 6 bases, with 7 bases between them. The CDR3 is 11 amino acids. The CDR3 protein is CASRKVDTQYF. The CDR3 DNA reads TGTGCCAGCAGAAAAGTCGATACGCAGTATTTT.

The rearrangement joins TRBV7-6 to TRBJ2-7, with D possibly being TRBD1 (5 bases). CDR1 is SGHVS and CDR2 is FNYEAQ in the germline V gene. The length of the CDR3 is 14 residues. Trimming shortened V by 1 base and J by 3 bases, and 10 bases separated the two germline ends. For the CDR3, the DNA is TGTGCCAGCAGCTTAGATGTGGGGCACTACGAGCAGTACTTC. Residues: CASSLDVGHYEQYF.

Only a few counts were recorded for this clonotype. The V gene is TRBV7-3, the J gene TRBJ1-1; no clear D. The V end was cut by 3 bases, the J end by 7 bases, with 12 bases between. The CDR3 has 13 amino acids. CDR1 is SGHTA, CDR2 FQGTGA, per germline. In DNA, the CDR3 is TGTGCCAGCAGCTTGGACGCCCTCCGTGAAGCTTTCTTT. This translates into CASSLDALREAFF.

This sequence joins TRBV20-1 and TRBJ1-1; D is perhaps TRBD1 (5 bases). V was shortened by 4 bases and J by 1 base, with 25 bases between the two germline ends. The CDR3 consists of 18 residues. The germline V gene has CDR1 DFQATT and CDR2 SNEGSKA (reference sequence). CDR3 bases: TGCAGTGCTACAGACTTCGCCGGGGGATTAGGATGGAACACTGAAGCTTTCTTT. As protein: CSATDFAGGLGWNTEAFF.

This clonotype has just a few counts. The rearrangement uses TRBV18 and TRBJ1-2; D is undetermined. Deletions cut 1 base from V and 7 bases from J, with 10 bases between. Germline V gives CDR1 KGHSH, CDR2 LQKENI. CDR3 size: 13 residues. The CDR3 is CASSPLDESGYTF. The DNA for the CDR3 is TGTGCCAGCTCACCACTGGACGAGAGTGGCTACACCTTC.

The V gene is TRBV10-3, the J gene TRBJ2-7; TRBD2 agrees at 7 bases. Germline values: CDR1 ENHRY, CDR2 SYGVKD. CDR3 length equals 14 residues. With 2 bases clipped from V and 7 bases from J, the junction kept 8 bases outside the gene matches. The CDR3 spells CAISEGVGAGEQYF. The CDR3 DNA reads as TGTGCCATCAGTGAGGGTGTGGGAGCGGGGGAGCAGTACTTC.

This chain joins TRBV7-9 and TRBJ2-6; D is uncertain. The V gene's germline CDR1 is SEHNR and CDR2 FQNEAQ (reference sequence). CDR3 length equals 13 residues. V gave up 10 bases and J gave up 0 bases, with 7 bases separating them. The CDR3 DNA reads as TGTGCCACACTGGGCTCTGGGGCCAACGTCCTGACTTTC. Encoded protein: CATLGSGANVLTF.

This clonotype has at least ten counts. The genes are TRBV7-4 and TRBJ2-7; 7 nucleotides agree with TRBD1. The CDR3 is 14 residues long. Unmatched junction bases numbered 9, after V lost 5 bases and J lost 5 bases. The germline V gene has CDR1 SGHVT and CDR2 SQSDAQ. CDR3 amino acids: CASSPRTGRDEQYF. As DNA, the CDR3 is TGTGCCAGCAGCCCTCGGACAGGTCGGGACGAGCAGTACTTC.

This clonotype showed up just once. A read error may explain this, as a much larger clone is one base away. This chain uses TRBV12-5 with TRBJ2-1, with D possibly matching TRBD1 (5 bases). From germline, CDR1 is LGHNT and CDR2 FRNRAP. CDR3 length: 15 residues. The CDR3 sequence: CASALGASEYNEQCF. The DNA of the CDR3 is TGTGCTAGTGCCTTAGGGGCTTCTGAATACAATGAGCAGTGCTTC.

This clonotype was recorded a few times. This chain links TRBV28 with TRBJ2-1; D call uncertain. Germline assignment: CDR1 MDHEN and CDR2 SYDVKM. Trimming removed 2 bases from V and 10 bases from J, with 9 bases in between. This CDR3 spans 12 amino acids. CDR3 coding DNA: TGTGCCAGCAGTTTAACGAGGACGGAGCAGTTCTTC. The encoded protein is CASSLTRTEQFF.

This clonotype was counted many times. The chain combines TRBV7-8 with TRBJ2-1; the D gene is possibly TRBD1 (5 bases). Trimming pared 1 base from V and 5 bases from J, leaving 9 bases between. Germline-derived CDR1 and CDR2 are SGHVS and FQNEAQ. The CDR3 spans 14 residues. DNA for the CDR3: TGTGCCAGCAGCTTAGGGACACCGGACAATGAGCAGTTCTTC. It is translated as CASSLGTPDNEQFF.

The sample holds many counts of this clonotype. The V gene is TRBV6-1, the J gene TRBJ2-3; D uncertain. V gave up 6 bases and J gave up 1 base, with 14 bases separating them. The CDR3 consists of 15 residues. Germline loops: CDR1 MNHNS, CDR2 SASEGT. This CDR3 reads CASRKDSFGTDTQYF. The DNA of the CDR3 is TGTGCCAGCAGGAAGGATAGCTTTGGCACAGATACGCAGTATTTT.

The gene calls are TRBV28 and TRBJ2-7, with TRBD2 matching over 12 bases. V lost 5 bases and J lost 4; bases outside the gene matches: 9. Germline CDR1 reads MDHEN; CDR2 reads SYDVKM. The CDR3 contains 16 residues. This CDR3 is CASSPLGLAGPYEQYF. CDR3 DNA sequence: TGTGCCAGCAGTCCCTTAGGACTAGCGGGACCGTACGAGCAGTACTTC.

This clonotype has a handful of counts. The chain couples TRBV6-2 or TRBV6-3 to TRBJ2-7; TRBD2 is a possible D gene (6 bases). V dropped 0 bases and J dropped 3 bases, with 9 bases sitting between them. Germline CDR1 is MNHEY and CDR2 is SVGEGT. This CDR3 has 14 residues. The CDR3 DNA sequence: TGTGCCAGCAGTTACTCAGGGACTCGCTACGAGCAGTACTTC. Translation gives CASSYSGTRYEQYF.

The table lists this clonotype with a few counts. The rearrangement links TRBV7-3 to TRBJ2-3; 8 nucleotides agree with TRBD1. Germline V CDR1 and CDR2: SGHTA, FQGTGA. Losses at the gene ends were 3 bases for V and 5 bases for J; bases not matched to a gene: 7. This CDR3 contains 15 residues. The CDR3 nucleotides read TGTGCCAGCAGCTTGACAGGGGCTTCTGGAGATACGCAGTATTTT. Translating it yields CASSLTGASGDTQYF.

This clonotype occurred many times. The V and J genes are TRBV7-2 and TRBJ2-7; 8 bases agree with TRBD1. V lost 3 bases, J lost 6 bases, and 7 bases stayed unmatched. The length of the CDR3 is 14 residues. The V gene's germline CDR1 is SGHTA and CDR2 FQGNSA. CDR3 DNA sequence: TGTGCCAGCAGCTTCGGACAGGGTAGAATCGAGCAGTACTTC. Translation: CASSFGQGRIEQYF.

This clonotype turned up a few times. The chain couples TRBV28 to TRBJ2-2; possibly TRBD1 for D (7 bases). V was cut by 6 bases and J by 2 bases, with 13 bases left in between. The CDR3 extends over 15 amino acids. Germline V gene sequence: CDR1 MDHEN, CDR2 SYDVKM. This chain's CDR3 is CASSRGDSNTGELFF. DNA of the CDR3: TGTGCCAGCAGCAGGGGGGACAGCAACACCGGGGAGCTGTTTTTT.

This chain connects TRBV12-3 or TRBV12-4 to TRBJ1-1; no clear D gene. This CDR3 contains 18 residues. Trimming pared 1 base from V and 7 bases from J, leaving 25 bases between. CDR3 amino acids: CASSLVGPPRTTGDEAFF. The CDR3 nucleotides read TGTGCCAGCAGTTTAGTAGGTCCGCCACGAACGACGGGAGATGAAGCTTTCTTT.